These 13 T cell receptor beta chains share one sample of origin, sequenced in a study of shared clonotypes between healthy human individuals. The protocol was immunoSEQ multiplex PCR, while the TCRdb copy is restricted to in-frame clones and leaves out a portion. The table records under 2,500,000 clones, roughly 95% of them present only once. The material sequenced was naive CD4+ T cells sorted from blood. Subset defined: CD45RA+ positively selected. The source is a young man in good health.

The rearrangement joins TRBV7-8 to TRBJ2-1, with 9 bases matching TRBD2. The V gene's germline CDR1 is SGHVS and CDR2 FQNEAQ. This CDR3 spans 14 amino acids. V shed 3 bases and J 10 bases; nucleotides not matched to a gene: 7. As DNA, the CDR3 is TGTGCCAGCAGCTTCGGGACTAGCTTTGGCGAGCAGTTCTTC. It yields the protein CASSFGTSFGEQFF.

Notes on this clone: A much larger clone lies one base from this, so it may be a read error. The rearrangement links TRBV11-3 to TRBJ2-7; no reliable D call. This CDR3 contains 11 residues. The ends were cut back, 3 bases at V and 3 bases at J, with 3 bases in the middle. The germline V gene encodes CDR1 SGHNT and CDR2 YENEEA. CDR3 amino acids: CASSLDYEQYF. As DNA, the CDR3 is TGTGCCAGCAGCTTGGACTACGAGCAGTACTTC.

J is TRBJ1-6 and V is TRBV28, with D possibly TRBD1 on 6 matching bases. CDR3 length: 15 residues. Germline V gives CDR1 MDHEN, CDR2 SYDVKM. Trimming shortened V by 6 bases and J by 8 bases, and 17 bases separated the two germline ends. CDR3 amino acids: CASRPGDVGDSPLHF. As DNA, the CDR3 is TGTGCCAGCAGGCCAGGGGATGTAGGCGATTCACCCCTCCACTTT.

This rearrangement joins TRBV6-6 to TRBJ2-3; TRBD1 matches 7 bases. The CDR3 has 16 amino acids. With 3 bases clipped from V and 2 bases from J, the junction kept 8 bases outside the gene matches. Germline V gene lookup returns CDR1 MNHNY and CDR2 SVGAGI (reference sequence). CDR3 protein: CASSYFSTGTTDTQYF. The CDR3 DNA reads TGTGCCAGCAGTTATTTCTCGACAGGGACCACAGATACGCAGTATTTT.

This clone came up a few times. The gene calls are TRBV6-4 and TRBJ1-6; D is unresolved. Trimming shortened V by 4 bases and J by 10 bases, and 11 bases separated the two germline ends. The CDR3 sequence is 13 residues long. From germline, CDR1 is MRHNA and CDR2 SNTAGT. CDR3 DNA sequence: TGTGCCAGCAGTGGGACCGCCGGGTCACCCCTCCACTTT. It codes for CASSGTAGSPLHF.

The J gene is TRBJ2-7, the V gene TRBV9, with D tentatively TRBD1 or TRBD2 (5 bases each). This CDR3 contains 13 residues. V was pared by 4 bases and J by 3 bases, with 11 bases between. Germline V lookup: CDR1 SGDLS, CDR2 YYNGEE. The CDR3 nucleotides are TGTGCCAGCAGCCACGGGACCAACTACGAGCAGTACTTC. Encoded protein: CASSHGTNYEQYF. Full variable domain (missing parts from reference TRBV9 and TRBJ2-7): DSGVTQTPKHLITATGQRVTLRCSPRSGDLSVYWYQQSLDQGLQFLIQYYNGEERAKGNILERFSAQQFPDLHSELNLSSLELGDSALYFCASSHGTNYEQYFGPGTRLTVT.

CDR3 DNA sequence: TGTGCCAGCAGTTCGGGACAGGGGGAAGCTTTCTTT. Translation gives CASSSGQGEAFF. The V and J genes are TRBV28 and TRBJ1-1; 10 bases match TRBD1. The CDR3 runs 12 residues. Losses at the gene ends were 4 bases for V and 8 bases for J; bases not matched to a gene: 1. Germline values: CDR1 MDHEN, CDR2 SYDVKM. The entire variable domain, with the rest obtained from reference TRBV28 and TRBJ1-1, is as follows: DVKVTQSSRYLVKRTGEKVFLECVQDMDHENMFWYRQDPGLGLRLIYFSYDVKMKEKGDIPEGYSVSREKKERFSLILESASTNQTSMYLCASSSGQGEAFFGQGTRLTVV.

This clone was seen only once. The CDR3 nucleotides read TGTGCCATCACCGAGGACTATACAGATACGCAGTATTTT. Translating gives CAITEDYTDTQYF. The chain joins TRBV10-3 to TRBJ2-3, with D possibly matching TRBD2 (6 bases). Between the trimmed V and J ends, which lost 7 bases and 3 bases, there was a span of 11 bases. CDR1 and CDR2 from the germline V gene are ENHRY and SYGVKD. This CDR3 contains 13 residues.

V gene TRBV5-4 combines with J gene TRBJ2-5; TRBD2 matches 8 bases. The CDR3 covers 16 residues. V trimming: 0 bases; J trimming: 5 bases; junction bases outside the gene matches: 9. CDR1 and CDR2 from the germline V gene are SGHNT and YYREEE (reference sequence). The CDR3, as DNA: TGTGCCAGCAGCTTGGCCTTCGGGAGGGATCTGGAGACCCAGTACTTC. Protein: CASSLAFGRDLETQYF.

This clone was found a few times. The V gene is TRBV30, the J gene TRBJ1-6; D is unresolved. The germline V gene encodes CDR1 GTSNPN and CDR2 SVGIG (reference sequence). V shed 2 bases and J shed 6 bases, with 11 bases lying between them. The length of the CDR3 is 14 residues. The CDR3 is CAWSTGNVNSPLHF. The CDR3, as DNA: TGTGCCTGGAGTACGGGGAATGTTAATTCACCCCTCCACTTT.

V is TRBV6-5 and J is TRBJ1-2; D unclear. The V end was cut by 0 bases, the J end by 4 bases, with 15 bases between. From germline, CDR1 is MNHEY and CDR2 SVGAGI. The CDR3 is made up of 16 amino acids. Here the CDR3 DNA reads TGTGCCAGCAGTTACTCGAGGACGAGGGAGGGCTATGGCTACACCTTC. Translated, it gives CASSYSRTREGYGYTF.

A single count supports this clone. The rearrangement uses TRBV5-6 and TRBJ2-2; D gene unclear. CDR1 is SGHDT and CDR2 is YYEEEE in the germline V gene. The CDR3 loop spans 14 amino acids. Between the trimmed V and J ends, which lost 0 bases and 3 bases, there was a span of 6 bases. The CDR3 is CASSLDSDTGELFF. CDR3 nucleotide sequence: TGTGCCAGCAGCTTGGACAGCGACACCGGGGAGCTGTTTTTT. Using reference TRBV5-6 and TRBJ2-2 for the parts outside the CDR3, the full variable domain is DAGVTQSPTHLIKTRGQQVTLRCSPKSGHDTVSWYQQALGQGPQFIFQYYEEEERQRGNFPDRFSGHQFPNYSSELNVNALLLGDSALYLCASSLDSDTGELFFGEGSRLTVL.

On this clone itself: The same CDR3 also results from other DNA sequences found in this sample. This chain joins TRBV15 and TRBJ2-7; D could derive from TRBD1 or TRBD2 (5 bases each). Germline loops: CDR1 LNHNV, CDR2 YYDKDF (reference sequence). The CDR3 contains 14 residues. V gave up 0 bases and J gave up 2 bases, with 8 bases separating them. The DNA for the CDR3 is TGTGCCACCAGCAGAGATCCGGGACCCTACGAGCAGTACTTC. Translation: CATSRDPGPYEQYF.